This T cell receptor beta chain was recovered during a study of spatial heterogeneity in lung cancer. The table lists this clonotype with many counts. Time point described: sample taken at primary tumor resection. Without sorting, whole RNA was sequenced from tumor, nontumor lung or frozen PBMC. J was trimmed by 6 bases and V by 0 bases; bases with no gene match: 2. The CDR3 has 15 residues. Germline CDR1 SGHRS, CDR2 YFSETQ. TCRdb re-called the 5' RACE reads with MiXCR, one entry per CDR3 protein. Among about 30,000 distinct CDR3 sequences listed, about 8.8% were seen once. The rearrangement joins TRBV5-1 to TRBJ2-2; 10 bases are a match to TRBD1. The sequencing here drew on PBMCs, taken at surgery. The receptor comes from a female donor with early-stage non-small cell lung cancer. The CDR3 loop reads CASSLVTGGPGELFF. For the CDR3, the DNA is TGCGCCAGCAGCTTGGTGACAGGGGGCCCCGGGGAGCTGTTTTTT.